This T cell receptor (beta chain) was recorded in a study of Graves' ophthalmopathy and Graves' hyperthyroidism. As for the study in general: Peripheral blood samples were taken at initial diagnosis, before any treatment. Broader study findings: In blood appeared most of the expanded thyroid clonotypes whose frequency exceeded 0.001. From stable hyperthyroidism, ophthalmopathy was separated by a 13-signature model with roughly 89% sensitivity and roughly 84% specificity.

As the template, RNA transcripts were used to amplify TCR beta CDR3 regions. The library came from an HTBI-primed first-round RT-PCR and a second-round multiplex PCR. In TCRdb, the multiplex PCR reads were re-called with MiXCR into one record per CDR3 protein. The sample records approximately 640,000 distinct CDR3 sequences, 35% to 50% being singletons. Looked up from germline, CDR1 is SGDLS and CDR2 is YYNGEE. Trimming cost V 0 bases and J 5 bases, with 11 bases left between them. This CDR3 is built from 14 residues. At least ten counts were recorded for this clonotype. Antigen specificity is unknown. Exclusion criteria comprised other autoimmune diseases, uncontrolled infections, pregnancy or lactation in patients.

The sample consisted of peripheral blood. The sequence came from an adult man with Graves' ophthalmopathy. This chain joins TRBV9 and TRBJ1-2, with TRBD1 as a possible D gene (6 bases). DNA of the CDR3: TGTGCCAGCAGCGTAGACACAGGGAAGTATGGCTACACCTTC. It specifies CASSVDTGKYGYTF.